A selection of T cell receptor beta chains follows, all from one sample in a study of blood T cell repertoires in COVID-19. Profiled with immunoSEQ multiplex PCR; TCRdb holds only in-frame clones, not every one. The table shows around 69,000 clones, with roughly 80% occurring only once. Input material: peripheral blood. The receptors were sampled from a man aged 50 to 60 with active COVID-19. CDR3s include the opening cysteine and the closing phenylalanine or tryptophan. D genes are given only for firm matches. Size is omitted from some rows. Given values are once, few, many or a class for expanded clones.

J gene	V gene	clone size	D gene	CDR3 protein	CDR3 DNA
TRBJ2-7	TRBV5-4	.	TRBD1	CASRVGGTGTFEQYF	TGTGCCAGCAGGGTAGGCGGGACAGGGACGTTCGAGCAGTACTTC
TRBJ2-2	TRBV29-1	.	.	CSVHVQDTGELFF	TGCAGCGTGCATGTACAGGACACCGGGGAGCTGTTTTTT
TRBJ2-1	TRBV9	.	.	CASSVRTELQTEEQFF	TGTGCCAGCAGCGTGAGGACTGAGCTGCAAACGGAAGAGCAGTTCTTC
TRBJ1-2	TRBV5-1	.	TRBD1	CASSPGTGANYGYTF	TGCGCCAGCAGCCCGGGGACAGGGGCTAACTATGGCTACACCTTC
TRBJ2-7	TRBV5-1	few	.	CASSSTTEPPIYEQYF	TGCGCCAGCAGTTCGACCACAGAACCACCAATCTACGAGCAGTACTTC
TRBJ1-4	TRBV29-1	.	.	CSVPGGLDEKLFF	TGCAGCGTTCCCGGAGGGCTAGATGAAAAACTGTTTTTT
TRBJ1-1	TRBV3-1/TRBV3-2	.	.	CASSPGSSNTEAFF	TGTGCCAGCAGTCCCGGGTCCTCGAACACTGAAGCTTTCTTT
TRBJ2-1	TRBV6-6	.	.	CASWVSFNEQFF	TGTGCCAGCTGGGTTAGCTTCAATGAGCAGTTCTTC
TRBJ2-1	TRBV4-2	.	.	CASSQRPADTEQFF	TGTGCCAGCAGCCAAAGACCGGCAGACACTGAGCAGTTCTTC
TRBJ2-5	TRBV4-3	.	TRBD2	CASSQGISGAVETQYF	TGCGCCAGCAGCCAAGGGATTAGCGGGGCGGTAGAGACCCAGTACTTC
TRBJ2-3	TRBV11-3	.	TRBD2	CASSLGTSVSDTQYF	TGTGCCAGCAGCTTGGGGACTAGCGTTTCGGATACGCAGTATTTT
TRBJ2-5	TRBV9	.	TRBD2	CASSPGTSGGAEETQYF	TGTGCCAGCAGCCCCGGGACTAGCGGGGGGGCCGAGGAGACCCAGTACTTC
TRBJ2-7	TRBV14	.	.	CASSQGLGANYEQYF	TGTGCCAGCAGCCAAGGGTTGGGGGCTAACTACGAGCAGTACTTC
TRBJ2-2	TRBV5-1	.	.	CASSLEAQGGTGELFF	TGCGCCAGCAGCTTGGAAGCACAGGGTGGCACCGGGGAGCTGTTTTTT
TRBJ1-5	TRBV6-4	.	TRBD1	CASSDRGDREADQPQHF	TGTGCCAGCAGTGACAGGGGGGACAGGGAGGCGGATCAGCCCCAGCATTTT
TRBJ1-6	TRBV11-2	medium-sized	.	CASSLQTGFNSPLHF	TGTGCCAGCAGCTTACAAACAGGGTTCAATTCACCCCTCCACTTT
TRBJ1-1	TRBV18	.	.	CASSPSEPPQTEAFF	TGTGCCAGCTCACCATCAGAACCCCCTCAGACTGAAGCTTTCTTT
TRBJ2-3	TRBV6-1	.	.	CASSESHFTDTQYF	TGTGCCAGCAGTGAAAGCCATTTCACAGATACGCAGTATTTT
TRBJ1-2	TRBV7-2	once	TRBD1	CASSRDRGREGYTF	TGTGCCAGCAGCCGCGATAGGGGGCGGGAAGGCTACACCTTC
TRBJ1-4	TRBV5-1	.	.	CASSLGGDQLFF	TGCGCCAGCAGCTTGGGAGGAGATCAACTGTTTTTT
TRBJ2-2	TRBV27	.	TRBD1	CASRGQAYTGELFF	TGTGCCAGCAGGGGACAGGCTTACACCGGGGAGCTGTTTTTT
TRBJ2-5	TRBV3-1/TRBV3-2	once	.	CASSLQGLQLAQETQYF	TGTGCCAGCAGCCTACAGGGGCTTCAACTAGCCCAAGAGACCCAGTACTTC
TRBJ2-7	TRBV7-2	.	TRBD2	CASSRPALTSGSYEQYF	TGTGCCAGCAGCAGACCGGCCTTAACTAGCGGGTCCTACGAGCAGTACTTC
TRBJ2-3	TRBV19	once	.	CASTSTDTQYF	TGTGCCAGTACCTCCACAGATACGCAGTATTTT
TRBJ2-7	TRBV27	.	TRBD2	CASSFGPGTSLGEQYF	TGTGCCAGCAGTTTCGGGCCTGGGACTAGCCTTGGCGAGCAGTACTTC
TRBJ1-5	TRBV19	.	.	CASSPGTTNQPQHF	TGTGCCAGTAGCCCTGGGACAACGAATCAGCCCCAGCATTTT
TRBJ2-6	TRBV7-2	.	TRBD1	CASSLRDRGIPGANVLTF	TGTGCCAGCAGCCTCCGGGACAGGGGAATCCCTGGGGCCAACGTCCTGACTTTC
TRBJ2-1	TRBV29-1	.	.	CSVPSRGGDNEQFF	TGCAGCGTTCCTTCTAGGGGGGGGGACAATGAGCAGTTCTTC
TRBJ2-1	TRBV9	.	.	CASSVSPTTRGLYNEQFF	TGTGCCAGCAGCGTATCCCCCACCACCCGCGGTTTATACAATGAGCAGTTCTTC
TRBJ2-1	TRBV4-2	.	TRBD2	CASSQDPSGYNEQFF	TGTGCCAGCAGCCAAGATCCTAGCGGCTACAATGAGCAGTTCTTC
TRBJ1-5	TRBV27	.	.	CASSLRGVFPVRNYSNQPQHF	TGTGCCAGCTCCTTACGGGGGGTGTTCCCAGTTCGCAACTATAGCAATCAGCCCCAGCATTTT